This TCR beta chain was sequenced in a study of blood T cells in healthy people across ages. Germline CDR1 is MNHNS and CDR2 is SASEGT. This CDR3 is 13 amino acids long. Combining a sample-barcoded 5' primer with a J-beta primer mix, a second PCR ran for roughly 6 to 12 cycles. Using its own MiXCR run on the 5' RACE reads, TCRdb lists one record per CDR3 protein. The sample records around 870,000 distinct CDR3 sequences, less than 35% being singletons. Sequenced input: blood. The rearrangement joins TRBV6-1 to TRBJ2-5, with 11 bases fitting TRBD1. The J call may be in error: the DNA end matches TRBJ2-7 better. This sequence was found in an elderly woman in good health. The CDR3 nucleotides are TGTGCCAGCAGTGCCGGGACAGGGGGCGAGCAGTACTTC. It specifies CASSAGTGGEQYF.